This TCR beta chain was obtained from a study of shared clonotypes between healthy human individuals. Study-wide results and caveats: The rarefaction results pointed to incomplete sorted-subset sequencing despite large depth. The diversity represented, both genetic and in exposure history, was limited by few donors.

V shed 2 bases and J 3 bases; nucleotides not matched to a gene: 4. Germline CDR1 LGHNA, CDR2 YNFKEQ. CDR3 length equals 17 residues. Each sorted subset replicate got 200 ng genomic DNA, 25,000 to 35,000 genomes. Per the original methods: ImmunoSEQ yielded junction-only sequences lacking quality scores, so filtering differed. The protocol was immunoSEQ multiplex PCR, while the TCRdb copy is restricted to in-frame clones and leaves out a portion. That table gives V, J and clone size, and the DNA gave D and trimming. The sample consists of around 550,000 clones, around 96% of them appearing once. About this clone itself: Its antigen is undetermined.

The V gene is TRBV4-2, the J gene TRBJ2-2, with TRBD1 identical over 12 bases. Sequenced input: naive CD4+ T cells sorted from blood. Described subset: CD45RA+ positively selected. This receptor was taken from a woman aged 25 to 39 in good health. CDR3 sequence (DNA): TGTGCCAGCAGCCAAACGGGACAGGGGGCCGACACCGGGGAGCTGTTTTTT. This codes for CASSQTGQGADTGELFF.